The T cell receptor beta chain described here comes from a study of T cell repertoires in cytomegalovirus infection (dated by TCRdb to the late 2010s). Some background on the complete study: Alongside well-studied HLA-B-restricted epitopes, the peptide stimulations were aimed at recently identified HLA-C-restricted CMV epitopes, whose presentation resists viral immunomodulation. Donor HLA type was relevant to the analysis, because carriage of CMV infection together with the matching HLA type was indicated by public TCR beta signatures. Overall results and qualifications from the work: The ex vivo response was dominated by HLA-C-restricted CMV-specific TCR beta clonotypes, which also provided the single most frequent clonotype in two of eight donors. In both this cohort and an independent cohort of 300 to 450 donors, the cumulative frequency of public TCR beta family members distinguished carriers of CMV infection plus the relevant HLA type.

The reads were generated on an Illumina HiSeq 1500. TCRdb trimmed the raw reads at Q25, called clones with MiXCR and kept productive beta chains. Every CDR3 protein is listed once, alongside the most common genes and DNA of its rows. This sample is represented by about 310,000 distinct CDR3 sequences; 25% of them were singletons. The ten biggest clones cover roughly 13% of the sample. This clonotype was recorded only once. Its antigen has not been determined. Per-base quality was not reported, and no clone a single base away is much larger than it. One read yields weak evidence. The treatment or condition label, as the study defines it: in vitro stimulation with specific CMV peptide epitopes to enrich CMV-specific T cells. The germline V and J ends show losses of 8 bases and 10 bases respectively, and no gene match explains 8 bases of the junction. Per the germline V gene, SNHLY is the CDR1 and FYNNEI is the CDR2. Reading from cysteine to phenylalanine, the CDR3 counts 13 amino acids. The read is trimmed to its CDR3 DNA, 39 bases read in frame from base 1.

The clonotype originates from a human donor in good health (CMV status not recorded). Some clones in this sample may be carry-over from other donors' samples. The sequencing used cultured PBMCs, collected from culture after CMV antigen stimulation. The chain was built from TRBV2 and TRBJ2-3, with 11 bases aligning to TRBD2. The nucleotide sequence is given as TGTGCCAGCCTGACTAGCGGGACACCTTCGCAGTATTTT. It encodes CASLTSGTPSQYF. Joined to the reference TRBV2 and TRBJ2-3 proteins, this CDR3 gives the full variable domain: EPEVTQTPSHQVTQMGQEVILRCVPISNHLYFYWYRQILGQKVEFLVSFYNNEISEKSEIFDDQFSVERPDGSNFTLKIRSTKLEDSAMYFCASLTSGTPSQYFGPGTRLTVL.